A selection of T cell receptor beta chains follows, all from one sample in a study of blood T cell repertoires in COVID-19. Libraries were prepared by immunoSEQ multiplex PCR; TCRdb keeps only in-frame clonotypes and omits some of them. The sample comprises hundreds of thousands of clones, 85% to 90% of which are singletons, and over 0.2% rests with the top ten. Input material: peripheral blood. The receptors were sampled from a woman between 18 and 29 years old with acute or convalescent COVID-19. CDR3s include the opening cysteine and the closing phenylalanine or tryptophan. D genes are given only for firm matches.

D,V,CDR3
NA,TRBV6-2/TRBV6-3,CASSSGGDGLFYGYTF
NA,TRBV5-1,CASSLESQSNTEAFF
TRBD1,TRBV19,CASLPGQKRNTEAFF
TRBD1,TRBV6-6,CASSYSPDRGSGYTF
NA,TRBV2,CASSYQTGGYTF
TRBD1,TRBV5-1,CASRPPGTGGTGELFF
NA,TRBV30,CAWSVGGGRTDTQYF
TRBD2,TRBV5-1,CASSLEPATSGGKQETQYF
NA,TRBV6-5,CASSYTHRVSPLHF
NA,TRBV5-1,CASSLVRRGTGELFF
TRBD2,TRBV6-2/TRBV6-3,CASSYPSGGRSSYEQYF
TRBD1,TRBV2,CASNDRVPGNTIYF
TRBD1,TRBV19,CASSPRDRTTLNTEAFF
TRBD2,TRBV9,CASSSPAGGTTDTQYF
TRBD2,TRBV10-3,CATRTSGGAGANVLTF
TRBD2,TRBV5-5,CASSLVARREVTGELFF
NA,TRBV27,CASSLSRGPSYNEQFF
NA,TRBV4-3,CASSRTGGTGGYTF
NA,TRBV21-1,CASTSGKLSYEQYF
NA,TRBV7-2,CASSFGEGTDYGYTF
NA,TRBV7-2,CASSLRVWGGDNEQFF
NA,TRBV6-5,CASRQTVTGELFF
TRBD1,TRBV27,CASSSGQGPYEQYF
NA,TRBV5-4,CASSLRTEAYEQYF
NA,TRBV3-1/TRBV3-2,CASSQGGGHGYTF